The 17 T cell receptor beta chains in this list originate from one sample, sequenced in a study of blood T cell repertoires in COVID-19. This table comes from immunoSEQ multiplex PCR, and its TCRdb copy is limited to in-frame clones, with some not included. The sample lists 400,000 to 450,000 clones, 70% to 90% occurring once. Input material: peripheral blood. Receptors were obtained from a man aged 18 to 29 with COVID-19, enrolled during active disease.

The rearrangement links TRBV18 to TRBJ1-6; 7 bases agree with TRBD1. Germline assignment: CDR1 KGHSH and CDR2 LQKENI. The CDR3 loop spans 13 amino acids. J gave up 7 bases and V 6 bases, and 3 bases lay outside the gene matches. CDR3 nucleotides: TGTGCCAGCTCCCCGGGACAGAATTCACCCCTCCACTTT. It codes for CASSPGQNSPLHF.

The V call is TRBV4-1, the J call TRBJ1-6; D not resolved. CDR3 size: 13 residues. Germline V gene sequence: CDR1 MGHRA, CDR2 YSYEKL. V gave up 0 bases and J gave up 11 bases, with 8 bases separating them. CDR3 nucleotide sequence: TGCGCCAGCAGCCAAGATATCGTTGCACCCCTCCACTTT. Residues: CASSQDIVAPLHF.

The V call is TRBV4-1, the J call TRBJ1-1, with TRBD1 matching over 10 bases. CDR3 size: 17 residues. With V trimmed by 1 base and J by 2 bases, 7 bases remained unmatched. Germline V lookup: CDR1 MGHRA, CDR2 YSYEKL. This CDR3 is CASSQGSGTGDNTEAFF. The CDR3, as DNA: TGCGCCAGCAGCCAAGGGTCCGGGACAGGGGATAACACTGAAGCTTTCTTT.

The CDR3 region is CASSEYYGSSSYEQYF. CDR3 coding DNA: TGTGCCAGCAGTGAATACTACGGGTCCAGCTCCTACGAGCAGTACTTC. The chain carries TRBV6-1 and TRBJ2-7; D is undetermined. With 2 bases removed from V and 0 bases from J, the gap between germline ends came to 14 bases. Germline lookup yields CDR1 MNHNS and CDR2 SASEGT. The CDR3 is made up of 16 amino acids.

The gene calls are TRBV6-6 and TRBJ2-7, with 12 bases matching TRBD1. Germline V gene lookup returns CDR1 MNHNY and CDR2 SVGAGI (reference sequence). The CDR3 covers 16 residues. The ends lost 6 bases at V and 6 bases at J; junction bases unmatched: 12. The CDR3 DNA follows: TGTGCCAGCAGGCCCGGAAGGGGACAGGGGGCAATCGAGCAGTACTTC. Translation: CASRPGRGQGAIEQYF.

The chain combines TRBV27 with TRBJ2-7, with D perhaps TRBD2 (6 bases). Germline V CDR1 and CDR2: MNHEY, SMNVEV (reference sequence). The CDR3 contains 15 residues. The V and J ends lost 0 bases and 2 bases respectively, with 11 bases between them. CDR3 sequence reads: CASSLSKRVPYEQYF. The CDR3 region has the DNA TGTGCCAGCAGTTTATCGAAGCGGGTCCCCTACGAGCAGTACTTC.

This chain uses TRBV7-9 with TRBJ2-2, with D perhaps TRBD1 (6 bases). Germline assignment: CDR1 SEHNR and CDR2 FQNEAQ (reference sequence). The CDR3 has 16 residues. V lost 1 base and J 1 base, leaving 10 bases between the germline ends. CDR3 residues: CASSLGGTRNTGELFF. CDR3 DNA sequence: TGTGCCAGCAGCTTAGGTGGGACAAGGAACACCGGGGAGCTGTTTTTT.

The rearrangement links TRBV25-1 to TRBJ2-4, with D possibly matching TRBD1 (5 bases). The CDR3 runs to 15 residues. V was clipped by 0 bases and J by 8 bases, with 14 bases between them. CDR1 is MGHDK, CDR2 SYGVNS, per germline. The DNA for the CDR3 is TGTGCCAGCAGTGAATATGGGGCCAGGGCTGACATTCAGTACTTC. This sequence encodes CASSEYGARADIQYF.

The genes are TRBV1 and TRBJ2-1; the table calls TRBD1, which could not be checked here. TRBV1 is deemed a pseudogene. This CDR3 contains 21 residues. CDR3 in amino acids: CTSSQVVEQALTGPSYNEQFF. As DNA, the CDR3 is TGCACCAGCAGCCAAGTGGTCGAACAGGCCCTTACCGGACCCTCCTACAATGAGCAGTTCTTC.

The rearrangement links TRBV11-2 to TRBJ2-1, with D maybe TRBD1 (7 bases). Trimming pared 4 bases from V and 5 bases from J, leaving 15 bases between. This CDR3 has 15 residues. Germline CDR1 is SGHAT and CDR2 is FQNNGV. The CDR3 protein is CASSSAGGLDNEQFF. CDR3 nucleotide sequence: TGTGCCAGCAGCTCAGCAGGGGGGCTCGACAATGAGCAGTTCTTC.

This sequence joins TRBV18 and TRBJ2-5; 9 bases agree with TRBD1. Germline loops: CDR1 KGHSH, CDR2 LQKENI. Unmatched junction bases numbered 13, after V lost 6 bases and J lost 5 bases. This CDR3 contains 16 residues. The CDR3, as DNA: TGTGCCAGCTCGCTATTCACAGGGGGCAAGACGGAGACCCAGTACTTC. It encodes CASSLFTGGKTETQYF.

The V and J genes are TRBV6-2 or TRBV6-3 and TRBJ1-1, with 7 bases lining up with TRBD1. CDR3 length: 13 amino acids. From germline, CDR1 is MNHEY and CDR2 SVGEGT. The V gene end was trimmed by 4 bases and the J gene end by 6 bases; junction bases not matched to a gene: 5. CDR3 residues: CASSSDRRSEAFF. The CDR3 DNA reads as TGTGCCAGCAGTTCGGACAGGAGATCTGAAGCTTTCTTT.

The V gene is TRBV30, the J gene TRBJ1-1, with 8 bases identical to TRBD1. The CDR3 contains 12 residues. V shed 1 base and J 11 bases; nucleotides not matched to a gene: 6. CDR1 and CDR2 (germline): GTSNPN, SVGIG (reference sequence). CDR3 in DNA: TGTGCCTGGAGTGCCCAGGGGGCGCGGGCTTTCTTT. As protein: CAWSAQGARAFF.

CDR3 protein: CASSGGEVYEQYF. DNA of the CDR3: TGTGCCAGCAGTGGGGGAGAAGTCTACGAGCAGTACTTC. The chain carries TRBV2 and TRBJ2-7; weak D call: TRBD2 (5 bases). This CDR3 has 13 residues. Germline CDR1 reads SNHLY; CDR2 reads FYNNEI. Between the trimmed V and J ends, which lost 4 bases and 3 bases, there was a span of 10 bases.

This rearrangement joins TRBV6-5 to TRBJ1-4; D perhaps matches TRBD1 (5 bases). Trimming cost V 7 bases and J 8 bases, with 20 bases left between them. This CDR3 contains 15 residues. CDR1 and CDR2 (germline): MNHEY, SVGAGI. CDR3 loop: CASTRPQVGGEKLFF. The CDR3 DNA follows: TGTGCCAGCACGCGTCCACAGGTCGGTGGGGAAAAACTGTTTTTT.

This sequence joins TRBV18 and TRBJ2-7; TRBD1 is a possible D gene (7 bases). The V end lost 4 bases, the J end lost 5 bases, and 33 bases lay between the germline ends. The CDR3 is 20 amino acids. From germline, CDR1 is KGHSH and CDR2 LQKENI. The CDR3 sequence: CASSQRDSRTGLRFSHEQYF. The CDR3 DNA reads TGTGCCAGCTCACAGAGGGACAGTCGAACGGGACTCCGCTTTTCCCACGAGCAGTACTTC. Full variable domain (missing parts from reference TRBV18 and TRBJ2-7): NAGVMQNPRHLVRRRGQEARLRCSPMKGHSHVYWYRQLPEEGLKFMVYLQKENIIDESGMPKERFSAEFPKEGPSILRIQQVVRGDSAAYFCASSQRDSRTGLRFSHEQYFGPGTRLTVT.

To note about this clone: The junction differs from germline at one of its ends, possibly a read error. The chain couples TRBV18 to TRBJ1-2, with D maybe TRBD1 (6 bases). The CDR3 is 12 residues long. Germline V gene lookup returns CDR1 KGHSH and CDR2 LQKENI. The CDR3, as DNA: TGTGCCAGCTCCGAGACGGGGGGGCCTTGGATCTTC. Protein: CASSETGGPWIF.